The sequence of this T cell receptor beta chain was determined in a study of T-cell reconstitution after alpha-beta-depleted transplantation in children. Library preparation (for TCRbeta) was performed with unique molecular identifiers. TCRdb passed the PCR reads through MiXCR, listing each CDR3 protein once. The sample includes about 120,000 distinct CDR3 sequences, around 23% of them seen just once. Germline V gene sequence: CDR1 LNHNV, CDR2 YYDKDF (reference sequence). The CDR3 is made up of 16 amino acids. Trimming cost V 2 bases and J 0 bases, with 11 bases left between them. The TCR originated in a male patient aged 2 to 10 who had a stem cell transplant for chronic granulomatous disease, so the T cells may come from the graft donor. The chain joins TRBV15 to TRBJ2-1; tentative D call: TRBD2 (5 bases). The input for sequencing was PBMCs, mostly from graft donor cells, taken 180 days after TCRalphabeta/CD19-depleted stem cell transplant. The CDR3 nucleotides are TGTGCCACCAGCAGATCCGACTACTCCTCCTACAATGAGCAGTTCTTC. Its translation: CATSRSDYSSYNEQFF. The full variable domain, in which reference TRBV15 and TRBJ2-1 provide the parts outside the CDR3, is DAMVIQNPRYQVTQFGKPVTLSCSQTLNHNVMYWYQQKSSQAPKLLFHYYDKDFNNEADTPDNFQSRRPNTSFCFLDIRSPGLGDTAMYLCATSRSDYSSYNEQFFGPGTRLTVL.